Below are 24 T cell receptor beta chains sequenced from a single sample in a study of vaccination and CD4 T cells after COVID-19. No antigens are known for them. The assay that was used to sequence DNA from cultured CD4+ T cells was the Oncomine TCR Beta short-read assay. Each CDR3 protein is one row after TCRdb ran MiXCR on the PCR reads. The table records 10,000 to 12,000 distinct CDR3 sequences, 70% to 75% of them present only once. As to treatment: approximately 9-day PBMC culture with coronavirus spike peptide pools or control peptides (ViraFEST assay). The sample was CD4+ T cells from blood, cultured in vitro. The source is a human donor who had recovered from COVID-19.

This clonotype was seen only once. This rearrangement joins TRBV20-1 to TRBJ1-5, with 7 bases matching TRBD1. The CDR3 is made up of 13 amino acids. The V gene end was trimmed by 6 bases and the J gene end by 7 bases; junction bases not matched to a gene: 9. Germline V gene data show CDR1 as DFQATT and CDR2 as SNEGSKA (reference sequence). The CDR3, as DNA: TGCAGTGCCAGAACGACAGGGTTACAGCCCCAGCATTTT. Encoded protein: CSARTTGLQPQHF.

J is TRBJ1-5 and V is TRBV20-1, with D unresolved. This CDR3 region has 13 residues. Germline V gene data show CDR1 as DFQATT and CDR2 as SNEGSKA (reference sequence). Trimming shortened V by 1 base and J by 7 bases, and 11 bases separated the two germline ends. The CDR3 is CSARVGSGQPQHF. The CDR3 DNA reads as TGCAGTGCTAGAGTTGGGTCCGGGCAGCCCCAGCATTTT.

The chain has TRBV7-2 and TRBJ1-6; 7 bases align to TRBD1. Unmatched junction bases numbered 8, after V lost 5 bases and J lost 7 bases. This CDR3 contains 15 residues. Germline V gene sequence: CDR1 SGHTA, CDR2 FQGNSA. In nucleotides, the CDR3 is TGTGCCAGCAGCAGGGGACAGCCAGAAAATTCACCCCTCCACTTT. It yields the protein CASSRGQPENSPLHF.

This chain joins TRBV18 and TRBJ2-1; D is possibly TRBD1 (6 bases). The CDR3 extends over 14 amino acids. Germline lookup yields CDR1 KGHSH and CDR2 LQKENI. V was pared by 4 bases and J by 7 bases, with 14 bases between. Here the CDR3 DNA reads TGTGCCAGCTCACAACAGGGAATTGGTAATGAGCAGTTCTTC. Amino acid sequence: CASSQQGIGNEQFF.

This chain joins TRBV7-2 and TRBJ1-2; TRBD1 matches 7 bases. Germline-derived CDR1 and CDR2 are SGHTA and FQGNSA. Trimming removed 6 bases from V and 8 bases from J; junction bases left unmatched: 21. The CDR3 length is 17 residues. CDR3 amino acids: CASSPAAAGGLSRGYTF. The DNA for the CDR3 is TGTGCCAGCAGTCCCGCGGCGGCAGGGGGACTATCTCGAGGCTACACCTTC.

V and J are TRBV15 and TRBJ2-5; 11 nucleotides line up with TRBD1. V lost 1 base to trimming and J lost 6 bases; unmatched junction nucleotides: 7. Germline CDR1 LNHNV, CDR2 YYDKDF (reference sequence). The CDR3 has 16 residues. CDR3 DNA: TGTGCCACCAGCAGAGGGGGGACAGGGGGATCGAAGACCCAGTACTTC. Residues: CATSRGGTGGSKTQYF.

The rearrangement links TRBV20-1 to TRBJ1-5; weak D call: TRBD1 (6 bases). Trimming removed 6 bases from V and 0 bases from J, with 12 bases in between. CDR1 and CDR2 from the germline V gene are DFQATT and SNEGSKA (reference sequence). CDR3 length: 14 amino acids. The CDR3: CSARGGSSNQPQHF. The CDR3 DNA is TGCAGTGCGAGGGGGGGGAGTAGCAATCAGCCCCAGCATTTT.

The chain has TRBV20-1 and TRBJ1-1; the match to TRBD1 covers 7 bases. V shed 0 bases and J 4 bases; nucleotides not matched to a gene: 8. CDR1 is DFQATT and CDR2 is SNEGSKA in the germline V gene (reference sequence). There are 15 residues in the CDR3. The chain's CDR3 is CSARDSRGRGTEAFF. DNA for the CDR3: TGCAGTGCTAGAGATTCGAGGGGGCGAGGCACTGAAGCTTTCTTT.

The genes are TRBV5-6 and TRBJ1-5, with TRBD1 matching 12 bases. CDR3 length: 17 residues. V lost 2 bases to trimming and J lost 7 bases; unmatched junction nucleotides: 10. Germline assignment: CDR1 SGHDT and CDR2 YYEEEE. CDR3 in amino acids: CASSFWTGTGGRQPQHF. CDR3 coding DNA: TGTGCCAGCAGCTTTTGGACCGGGACAGGGGGCCGACAGCCCCAGCATTTT. The full variable domain, completed using reference TRBV5-6 and TRBJ1-5, is DAGVTQSPTHLIKTRGQQVTLRCSPKSGHDTVSWYQQALGQGPQFIFQYYEEEERQRGNFPDRFSGHQFPNYSSELNVNALLLGDSALYLCASSFWTGTGGRQPQHFGDGTRLSIL.

The chain couples TRBV7-8 to TRBJ1-2; TRBD1 matches at 9 bases. CDR3 size: 16 residues. CDR1 and CDR2 (germline): SGHVS, FQNEAQ. V was pared by 5 bases and J by 6 bases, with 13 bases of the junction left unmatched. DNA of the CDR3: TGTGCCAGCAGCCCCCAAACCGGGACAGGGATCAATGGCTACACCTTC. Translating gives CASSPQTGTGINGYTF.

This clonotype was seen a few times. The chain combines TRBV7-2 with TRBJ1-2, with D perhaps matching TRBD1 (6 bases). The CDR3 contains 15 residues. Trimming shortened V by 6 bases and J by 5 bases, and 19 bases separated the two germline ends. CDR1 and CDR2 (germline): SGHTA, FQGNSA. The CDR3 DNA follows: TGTGCCAGCAGAGAAGGGACACCCCTTAGGTATGGCTACACCTTC. Translated, it gives CASREGTPLRYGYTF.

The CDR3 nucleotides read TGTGCCAGTAGTCCTGGAGACAGGACCCAAAGCTATGGCTACACCTTC. Its protein product is CASSPGDRTQSYGYTF. The chain employs TRBV19 and TRBJ1-2; a possible D gene is TRBD1 (6 bases). The CDR3 is 16 residues long. Trimming removed 5 bases from V and 4 bases from J, with 20 bases in between. CDR1 is LNHDA, CDR2 SQIVND, per germline (reference sequence).

This clonotype was recorded once. This rearrangement joins TRBV28 to TRBJ1-2, with 8 bases fitting TRBD1. Trimming at V came to 0 bases and at J to 0 bases, leaving 6 bases not matched to a gene. The CDR3 runs 17 residues. Germline V gene sequence: CDR1 MDHEN, CDR2 SYDVKM. The DNA for the CDR3 is TGTGCCAGCAGTTTATGGGGGACAGGAGGTTCTAACTATGGCTACACCTTC. Its translation is CASSLWGTGGSNYGYTF.

The chain links TRBV20-1 to TRBJ1-3; D not resolved. This CDR3 is built from 14 residues. Trimming cost V 1 base and J 2 bases, with 9 bases left between them. In germline, CDR1 is DFQATT, CDR2 SNEGSKA (reference sequence). The CDR3 DNA reads as TGCAGTGCTAGAGGAATGGAGACTGGAAACACCATATATTTT. Translated, it gives CSARGMETGNTIYF.

The chain joins TRBV7-9 to TRBJ2-3; 8 bases agree with TRBD2. The CDR3 length is 15 residues. The germline V gene has CDR1 SEHNR and CDR2 FQNEAQ (reference sequence). The junction had 0 bases not matched to a gene; V was cut back by 0 bases and J by 1 base. The CDR3 loop is CASSLASGGTDTQYF. CDR3 bases: TGTGCCAGCAGCTTAGCTAGCGGGGGCACAGATACGCAGTATTTT.

The chain employs TRBV27 and TRBJ1-5, with 8 bases that match TRBD1. The CDR3 runs 16 residues. Unmatched junction bases numbered 8, after V lost 6 bases and J lost 1 base. Germline CDR1 is MNHEY and CDR2 is SMNVEV (reference sequence). The CDR3 DNA sequence: TGTGCCAGCAGAGACCAGGGGGCTATAAGCAATCAGCCCCAGCATTTT. Its protein product is CASRDQGAISNQPQHF.

The rearrangement links TRBV20-1 to TRBJ1-5, with TRBD1 as a possible D gene (5 bases). V was trimmed by 3 bases and J by 4 bases, leaving 7 bases between them. The CDR3 runs to 12 residues. Germline-derived CDR1 and CDR2 are DFQATT and SNEGSKA (reference sequence). The CDR3: CSASPGNQPQHF. The CDR3 region has the DNA TGCAGTGCTAGCCCAGGGAATCAGCCCCAGCATTTT.

This chain uses TRBV4-3 with TRBJ2-3; 10 positions match TRBD1. Looked up from germline, CDR1 is LGHNA and CDR2 is YSLEER. This CDR3 contains 17 residues. V dropped 3 bases and J dropped 5; count of bases not matched to a gene: 11. The CDR3 region is CASSQERDRGVRDTQYF. CDR3 in DNA: TGCGCCAGCAGCCAGGAAAGGGACAGGGGTGTGAGAGATACGCAGTATTTT.

The CDR3 nucleotides read TGCAGTGCTAGAGGAGGAGACGGCACTGAAGCTTTCTTT. This codes for CSARGGDGTEAFF. The chain employs TRBV20-1 and TRBJ1-1; D uncertain. The V and J ends lost 1 base and 4 bases respectively, with 10 bases between them. CDR1 DFQATT and CDR2 SNEGSKA come from the germline V gene (reference sequence). This CDR3 has 13 amino acids.

The chain carries TRBV6-5 and TRBJ2-3; maybe TRBD2 (6 bases). This CDR3 region has 16 residues. Trimming shortened V by 0 bases and J by 7 bases, and 17 bases separated the two germline ends. The germline gives CDR1 MNHEY, CDR2 SVGAGI. DNA of the CDR3: TGTGCCAGCAGTTACTCGTACTCCGGGACTCACTATACGCAGTATTTT. Its translation is CASSYSYSGTHYTQYF.

This chain joins TRBV7-2 and TRBJ2-5; no clear D. The CDR3 has 13 amino acids. Germline CDR1 is SGHTA and CDR2 is FQGNSA. With 5 bases removed from V and 5 bases from J, the gap between germline ends came to 12 bases. CDR3 protein: CASSDRIRETQYF. The DNA of the CDR3 is TGTGCCAGCAGCGACCGTATAAGGGAGACCCAGTACTTC.

The chain combines TRBV19 with TRBJ1-5; D not resolved. The ends were cut back, 3 bases at V and 0 bases at J, with 9 bases in the middle. Looked up from germline, CDR1 is LNHDA and CDR2 is SQIVND (reference sequence). The CDR3 has 15 residues. In DNA, the CDR3 is TGTGCCAGTAGTATCTGGACGCATAGCAATCAGCCCCAGCATTTT. Its protein product is CASSIWTHSNQPQHF. Supplemented by reference TRBV19 and TRBJ1-5, the full variable domain reads DGGITQSPKYLFRKEGQNVTLSCEQNLNHDAMYWYRQDPGQGLRLIYYSQIVNDFQKGDIAEGYSVSREKKESFPLTVTSAQKNPTAFYLCASSIWTHSNQPQHFGDGTRLSIL.

The chain is built from TRBV6-5 and TRBJ2-3; D is unclear. Trimming cost V 2 bases and J 0 bases, with 6 bases left between them. The CDR3 totals 14 residues. Germline V gene data show CDR1 as MNHEY and CDR2 as SVGAGI. CDR3 sequence: CASSYRLSTDTQYF. The CDR3 DNA reads TGTGCCAGCAGTTACCGTCTTAGCACAGATACGCAGTATTTT.

The chain employs TRBV19 and TRBJ1-1; the D is unclear. CDR1 is LNHDA and CDR2 is SQIVND in the germline V gene (reference sequence). This CDR3 is 12 amino acids long. The V and J ends lost 5 bases and 6 bases respectively, with 10 bases between them. The CDR3 here is CASSEDGAEAFF. CDR3 in DNA: TGTGCCAGTAGTGAGGACGGGGCTGAAGCTTTCTTT.